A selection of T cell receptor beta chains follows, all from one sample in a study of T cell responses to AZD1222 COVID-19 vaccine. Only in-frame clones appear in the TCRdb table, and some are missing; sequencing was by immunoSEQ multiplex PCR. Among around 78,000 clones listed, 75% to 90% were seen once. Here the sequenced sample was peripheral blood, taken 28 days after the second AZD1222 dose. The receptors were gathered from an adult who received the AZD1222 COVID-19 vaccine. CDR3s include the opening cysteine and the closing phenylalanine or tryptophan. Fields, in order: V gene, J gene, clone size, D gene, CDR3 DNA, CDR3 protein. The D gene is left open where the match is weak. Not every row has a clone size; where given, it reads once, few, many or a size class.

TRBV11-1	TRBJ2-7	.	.	TGTGCCAGTGGGAATAGGGTCGACCGGGACGCGGAAGAGCAGTACTTC	CASGNRVDRDAEEQYF
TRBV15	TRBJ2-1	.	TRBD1	TGTGCCACCAGCAGAGAAGACAGGGGCGCGGGTGAGCAGTTCTTC	CATSREDRGAGEQFF
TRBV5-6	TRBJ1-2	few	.	TGTGCCAGCAGCACCCTTTTCAGGGATGCTGCCTATGGCTACACCTTC	CASSTLFRDAAYGYTF
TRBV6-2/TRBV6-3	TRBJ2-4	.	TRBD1	TGTGCCAGCAGTTACAACGGACAGGGATCTATTAGCATTCAGTACTTC	CASSYNGQGSISIQYF
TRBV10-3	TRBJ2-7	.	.	TGTGCCACCGGTTTTGAGGCGAGCTCCTACGAGCAGTACTTC	CATGFEASSYEQYF
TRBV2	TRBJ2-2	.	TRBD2	TGTGCCAGCAGTGCCGGGAGGATATCGAACACCGGGGAGCTGTTTTTT	CASSAGRISNTGELFF
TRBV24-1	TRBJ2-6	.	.	TGTGCCACCAGTGAAGGCCGGTTCCCTGGGGCCAACGTCCTGACTTTC	CATSEGRFPGANVLTF
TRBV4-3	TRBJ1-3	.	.	TGCGCCAGCAGCCAAGATCTAGGCACAGTCTCTGGAAACACCATATATTTT	CASSQDLGTVSGNTIYF
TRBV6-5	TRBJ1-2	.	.	TGTGCCAGCAGTTACTCGGTCCTTGGGGGGAACTATGGCTACACCTTC	CASSYSVLGGNYGYTF
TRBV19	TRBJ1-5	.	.	TGTGCCAGTAGTATAGGTCGAGGTGGTAGCAATCAGCCCCAGCATTTT	CASSIGRGGSNQPQHF
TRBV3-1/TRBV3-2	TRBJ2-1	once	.	TGTGCCAGCAGCCAAAGGGGCGATGAGCAGTTCTTC	CASSQRGDEQFF